The present TCR beta chain was sequenced within a study of T cell repertoires in cytomegalovirus infection. The overall study: Matching HLA type and CMV infection were both indicated by public TCR beta signatures.

TCRdb analysed the reads with MiXCR anew, one entry per CDR3 protein. The sample gives a few hundred thousand distinct CDR3 sequences, approximately 17% of which show up once; around half is in the top ten. CDR1 and CDR2 (germline): MNHNY, SVGAGI (reference sequence). This CDR3 has 16 residues. V lost 3 bases, J lost 4 bases, and 15 bases lay in between. A remark on this clonotype: Antigen unknown.

Study results and limitations: HLA-C-restricted, CMV-specific TCR beta clonotypes were dominant ex vivo. Identification of carriers of CMV plus the relevant HLA was performed using cumulative public TCR beta family frequency.

V usage is TRBV6-6 and J usage is TRBJ2-2; D gene ambiguous. The TCR was taken from a human donor in good health (CMV status not recorded). Some clones in this sample may be carry-over from other donors' samples. Source material: CD8+ T cells from PBMCs. CDR3 bases: TGTGCCAGCAGTTATGGCGTCGAAGTGGGCACCGGGGAGCTGTTTTTT. This codes for CASSYGVEVGTGELFF.